The T cell receptor beta chain under discussion was sequenced for a study of cytomegalovirus exposure and HLA in healthy donors. This clone was seen a single time. Antigen: not known. The PCR made use of 60 Vbeta and 13 Jbeta primers. Assay used: immunoSEQ multiplex PCR; TCRdb lists only in-frame clones, some missing. The repertoire holds about 190,000 clones, with around 85% as singletons. Overall study results and limits: A few CMV-associated chains proved CMV antigen-specific in vitro.

V dropped 3 bases and J dropped 4 bases, with 12 bases sitting between them. CDR3 length: 14 amino acids. The germline gives CDR1 MGHRA, CDR2 YSYEKL. The sequenced material came from PBMCs. The chain couples TRBV4-1 to TRBJ1-1, with D perhaps TRBD1 (6 bases). The clonotype comes from a man aged 45-65 years in good health and CMV-seronegative. The DNA for the CDR3 is TGCGCCAGCAGCCAGGCAGGGGAAGTCACTGAAGCTTTCTTT. It is translated as CASSQAGEVTEAFF.